This TCR beta chain stems from a study of cytomegalovirus exposure and HLA in healthy donors. Study-level results: Versus the 666-donor mean, an Asian-associated ancestry cluster reportedly showed fewer N-insertions in a later analysis.

Vbeta (60) and Jbeta (13) primers were used in the PCR. Generated by immunoSEQ multiplex PCR, the TCRdb table keeps only in-frame clones and is missing some. The sample lists approximately 300,000 clones, about four fifths seen once, with 2% to 2.5% in the top ten. The V gene's germline CDR1 is SEHNR and CDR2 FQNEAQ (reference sequence). The junction had 5 bases not matched to a gene; V was cut back by 5 bases and J by 8 bases. The CDR3 totals 12 residues. With regard to this clone: What it binds is not known.

The chain is built from TRBV7-9 and TRBJ1-2, with 7 bases matching TRBD1. Sequencing was carried out using PBMCs. The sequence came from a woman between 35 and 50 years old in good health and CMV-seropositive. The CDR3 DNA reads as TGTGCCAGCAGCACCTCGACAGGGGGCTACACCTTC. Residues: CASSTSTGGYTF.